This TCR beta chain was captured in a study of blood T cell repertoires in COVID-19. The protocol was immunoSEQ multiplex PCR, while the TCRdb copy is restricted to in-frame clones and leaves out a portion. The table lists under 200,000 clones, approximately 81% of them singletons. Patients of the Seattle cohort, enrolled during active infection, were followed longitudinally. V shed 3 bases, J shed 5 bases, and the junction held 7 bases outside the gene matches. CDR3 size: 14 residues. CDR1 is KGHSH, CDR2 LQKENI, per germline. Source material: peripheral blood. This receptor was identified in a woman aged 50 to 65 with COVID-19, enrolled during active disease. The rearrangement links TRBV18 to TRBJ2-7; 7 bases map to TRBD2. CDR3 bases: TGTGCCAGCTCACCTCCCAGCGGGGTAAACGAGCAGTACTTC. It encodes CASSPPSGVNEQYF.